This entry lists 30 T cell receptor beta chains sequenced from one sample in a study of T cell responses to AZD1222 COVID-19 vaccine. Method: immunoSEQ multiplex PCR; TCRdb's copy keeps in-frame clones and lacks some. The sample contains roughly 120,000 clones, just over 85% of which appear only once. This sample comprised peripheral blood, obtained on day 0 of AZD1222 vaccination. These receptors came from an adult in good health.

CDR3 sequence reads: CASSLEVGGPYNEQFF. The CDR3 DNA sequence: TGTGCCAGCAGCTTAGAAGTGGGTGGGCCCTACAATGAGCAGTTCTTC. This chain connects TRBV7-2 to TRBJ2-1; no definite D call. The CDR3 contains 16 residues. V dropped 1 base and J dropped 2 bases, with 12 bases sitting between them. Germline V gene data show CDR1 as SGHTA and CDR2 as FQGNSA. The variable domain in full, with the rest retrieved from reference TRBV7-2 and TRBJ2-1, is GAGVSQSPSNKVTEKGKDVELRCDPISGHTALYWYRQSLGQGLEFLIYFQGNSAPDKSGLPSDRFSAERTGGSVSTLTIQRTQQEDSAVYLCASSLEVGGPYNEQFFGPGTRLTVL.

CDR3 bases: TGTGCCAGCAGGAGGGGGGCATCCTACAATGAGCAGTTCTTC. Translation: CASRRGASYNEQFF. J is TRBJ2-1 and V is TRBV28, with D perhaps TRBD1 or TRBD2 (6 bases each). Looked up from germline, CDR1 is MDHEN and CDR2 is SYDVKM. The CDR3 contains 14 residues. Trimming took 6 bases from V and 1 from J, leaving 10 bases between them.

The sample holds one count of this clone. The chain is built from TRBV5-1 and TRBJ1-5, with D hard to call. The CDR3 contains 15 residues. Germline assignment: CDR1 SGHRS and CDR2 YFSETQ. Trimming took 0 bases from V and 0 from J, leaving 7 bases between them. The CDR3 here is CASSLGGDSNQPQHF. The CDR3 DNA follows: TGCGCCAGCAGCTTGGGCGGTGATAGCAATCAGCCCCAGCATTTT. The full variable domain, with the rest looked up from reference TRBV5-1 and TRBJ1-5, is KAGVTQTPRYLIKTRGQQVTLSCSPISGHRSVSWYQQTPGQGLQFLFEYFSETQRNKGNFPGRFSGRQFSNSRSEMNVSTLELGDSALYLCASSLGGDSNQPQHFGDGTRLSIL.

V gene TRBV4-1 combines with J gene TRBJ2-5; tentatively, D is TRBD1 (5 bases). The CDR3 spans 14 residues. The germline CDR1 and CDR2 sequences are MGHRA and YSYEKL. Trimming took 0 bases from V and 3 from J, leaving 8 bases between them. The CDR3 region is CASSQDDREETQYF. CDR3 in DNA: TGCGCCAGCAGCCAAGATGACAGAGAAGAGACCCAGTACTTC.

The rearrangement uses TRBV18 and TRBJ1-5, with D tentatively TRBD1 (5 bases). Germline V gene sequence: CDR1 KGHSH, CDR2 LQKENI. V gave up 5 bases and J gave up 3 bases, with 8 bases separating them. This CDR3 has 13 residues. The CDR3 sequence is CASSGDLNQPQHF. The CDR3 DNA sequence: TGTGCCAGCTCAGGGGACCTCAATCAGCCCCAGCATTTT.

The chain is built from TRBV7-8 and TRBJ1-1; 7 bases are a match to TRBD1. V gave up 5 bases and J gave up 3 bases; unmatched junction bases: 6. The V gene's germline CDR1 is SGHVS and CDR2 FQNEAQ. The CDR3 covers 14 residues. The CDR3 bases are TGTGCCAGCAGCCAAACAGGGGTCTACACTGAAGCTTTCTTT. This codes for CASSQTGVYTEAFF.

V usage is TRBV20-1 and J usage is TRBJ1-2; the D gene is possibly TRBD1 (5 bases). Germline assignment: CDR1 DFQATT and CDR2 SNEGSKA (reference sequence). The CDR3 extends over 11 amino acids. Here the CDR3 reads CRLDTYYGYTF. The CDR3 nucleotides read TGCAGACTGGACACCTACTATGGCTACACCTTC.

This clone was seen more than once but under ten times. The V call is TRBV11-3, the J call TRBJ2-1; TRBD2 matches at 8 bases. Germline CDR1 and CDR2: SGHNT and YENEEA. CDR3 length: 13 amino acids. After removal of 5 bases from V and 8 bases from J, the junction contained 5 bases not matched to a gene. The CDR3 nucleotides are TGTGCCAGCAGCCCGAGCGGGGGCTATGAGCAGTTCTTC. Translated, it gives CASSPSGGYEQFF. The whole variable domain, filled in from reference TRBV11-3 and TRBJ2-1, reads EAGVVQSPRYKIIEKKQPVAFWCNPISGHNTLYWYLQNLGQGPELLIRYENEEAVDDSQLPKDRFSAERLKGVDSTLKIQPAELGDSAVYLCASSPSGGYEQFFGPGTRLTVL.

This rearrangement joins TRBV5-1 to TRBJ1-2; D ambiguous. This CDR3 has 15 residues. V was shortened by 4 bases and J by 4 bases, with 17 bases between the two germline ends. Germline lookup yields CDR1 SGHRS and CDR2 YFSETQ. This CDR3 is CASSLHDPSFYGYTF. CDR3 DNA sequence: TGCGCCAGCAGCCTCCACGACCCCTCCTTCTATGGCTACACCTTC.

The genes are TRBV7-3 and TRBJ2-2, with D tentatively TRBD1 (6 bases). The CDR3 runs 15 residues. The V gene lost 5 bases and the J gene lost 3 bases, with 13 bases spanning the gap. Germline CDR1 SGHTA, CDR2 FQGTGA. CDR3 DNA: TGTGCCAGCAGCCCCCAGGGGTTGGACACCGGGGAGCTGTTTTTT. It encodes CASSPQGLDTGELFF.

The V and J genes are TRBV4-3 and TRBJ1-1, with D uncertain. Trimming took off 4 bases at V and 4 bases at J, with 13 bases between the two ends. This CDR3 region has 14 residues. Germline V gene lookup returns CDR1 LGHNA and CDR2 YSLEER. CDR3 in amino acids: CASSPQAVGTEAFF. CDR3 DNA sequence: TGCGCCAGCAGCCCCCAGGCAGTAGGCACTGAAGCTTTCTTT.

The V gene is TRBV11-2, the J gene TRBJ1-2, with 8 bases that match TRBD1. V lost 4 bases to trimming and J lost 7 bases; unmatched junction nucleotides: 14. The germline gives CDR1 SGHAT, CDR2 FQNNGV. This CDR3 has 16 residues. DNA for the CDR3: TGTGCCAGCAGCTCACCGGTGGGGCAGGGGGCAGGTGGCTACACCTTC. This encodes CASSSPVGQGAGGYTF. Combining the CDR3 with reference TRBV11-2 and TRBJ1-2 gives the whole variable domain EAGVAQSPRYKIIEKRQSVAFWCNPISGHATLYWYQQILGQGPKLLIQFQNNGVVDDSQLPKDRFSAERLKGVDSTLKIQPAKLEDSAVYLCASSSPVGQGAGGYTFGSGTRLTVV.

The CDR3 loop reads CAWSTGGGETQYF. The CDR3 coding sequence is TGTGCCTGGTCGACAGGGGGAGGAGAGACCCAGTACTTC. The chain employs TRBV30 and TRBJ2-5, with 9 bases that match TRBD1. J lost 4 bases, V lost 5 bases, and 5 bases had no gene match. The CDR3 spans 13 residues. Per the germline V gene, CDR1 is GTSNPN and CDR2 is SVGIG (reference sequence).

This sequence joins TRBV27 and TRBJ1-2; the D gene is possibly TRBD1 (5 bases). The V gene's germline CDR1 is MNHEY and CDR2 SMNVEV (reference sequence). The CDR3 totals 14 residues. Trimming pared 5 bases from V and 10 bases from J, leaving 20 bases between. The CDR3 sequence is CASSAGTNTPPYTF. The CDR3 coding sequence is TGTGCCAGCAGTGCCGGGACCAATACCCCCCCCTACACCTTC.

J is TRBJ1-5 and V is TRBV28; D gene ambiguous. The CDR3 is 16 amino acids. The germline V gene encodes CDR1 MDHEN and CDR2 SYDVKM. Trimming pared 3 bases from V and 2 bases from J, leaving 14 bases between. This chain's CDR3 is CASSLVRGPGNQPQHF. The CDR3 DNA sequence: TGTGCCAGCAGTTTGGTTCGAGGTCCGGGCAATCAGCCCCAGCATTTT.

This sequence joins TRBV19 and TRBJ1-1; D unresolved. This CDR3 contains 13 residues. V dropped 1 base and J dropped 2 bases, with 5 bases sitting between them. The germline gives CDR1 LNHDA, CDR2 SQIVND (reference sequence). CDR3 in amino acids: CASSIAENTEAFF. The CDR3 DNA is TGTGCCAGTAGTATAGCCGAAAACACTGAAGCTTTCTTT.

This chain uses TRBV4-3 with TRBJ2-3; possibly TRBD2 for D (6 bases). The V end was cut by 1 base, the J end by 7 bases, with 15 bases between. CDR1 is LGHNA, CDR2 YSLEER, per germline. CDR3 length: 15 amino acids. CDR3 DNA sequence: TGCGCCAGCAGCCAAGTACAGACTAGAACGAATACGCAGTATTTT. This encodes CASSQVQTRTNTQYF.

This clone was detected once. This chain links TRBV4-1 with TRBJ1-1, with TRBD1 as a possible D gene (6 bases). V was clipped by 0 bases and J by 1 base, with 15 bases between them. The CDR3 has 17 residues. Looked up from germline, CDR1 is MGHRA and CDR2 is YSYEKL. CDR3 region: CASSQDQGGLTNTEAFF. The CDR3 nucleotides read TGCGCCAGCAGCCAAGATCAAGGGGGGCTTACGAACACTGAAGCTTTCTTT.

This chain uses TRBV19 with TRBJ1-5; D call uncertain. The V end was cut by 5 bases, the J end by 4 bases, with 18 bases between. This CDR3 is 16 amino acids long. Germline V gives CDR1 LNHDA, CDR2 SQIVND (reference sequence). The CDR3 sequence is CASSSPPGQRNQPQHF. CDR3 DNA: TGTGCCAGTAGTTCCCCCCCCGGGCAAAGGAATCAGCCCCAGCATTTT.

The CDR3: CASSLYPPGGTNYGYTF. The CDR3 DNA is TGTGCCAGCAGTTTATACCCCCCCGGAGGGACTAACTATGGCTACACCTTC. The rearrangement joins TRBV27 to TRBJ1-2; D ambiguous. The CDR3 spans 17 residues. Germline V lookup: CDR1 MNHEY, CDR2 SMNVEV (reference sequence). V was shortened by 1 base and J by 0 bases, with 15 bases between the two germline ends.

This rearrangement joins TRBV7-2 to TRBJ1-1, with a tentative D call TRBD1 (6 bases). The CDR3 spans 15 residues. Germline V gene data show CDR1 as SGHTA and CDR2 as FQGNSA. V was cut by 2 bases and J by 6 bases, with 16 bases left in between. The CDR3 DNA is TGTGCCAGCAGCTTACCCCCCAGGGGCCCGCCTGAAGCTTTCTTT. It specifies CASSLPPRGPPEAFF. Looking up the rest from reference TRBV7-2 and TRBJ1-1 gives the full variable domain: GAGVSQSPSNKVTEKGKDVELRCDPISGHTALYWYRQSLGQGLEFLIYFQGNSAPDKSGLPSDRFSAERTGGSVSTLTIQRTQQEDSAVYLCASSLPPRGPPEAFFGQGTRLTVV.

The chain couples TRBV4-3 to TRBJ1-2, with 10 bases lining up with TRBD1. This CDR3 has 17 residues. Germline assignment: CDR1 LGHNA and CDR2 YSLEER. The V gene end was trimmed by 0 bases and the J gene end by 5 bases; junction bases not matched to a gene: 9. The CDR3 sequence: CASSQDRGTGVLYGYTF. In DNA form, the CDR3 reads TGCGCCAGCAGCCAAGATCGTGGGACAGGGGTGCTTTATGGCTACACCTTC.

The rearrangement joins TRBV2 to TRBJ1-2; the D is unclear. Germline V gene data show CDR1 as SNHLY and CDR2 as FYNNEI. V lost 7 bases to trimming and J lost 5 bases, with 11 bases between them. This CDR3 spans 12 amino acids. CDR3 bases: TGTGCCAGCACACGGGAACTTTATGGCTACACCTTC. This codes for CASTRELYGYTF.

The J gene is TRBJ2-7, the V gene TRBV3-1 (or the pseudogene TRBV3-2); a possible D gene is TRBD2 (6 bases). With 1 base removed from V and 7 bases from J, the gap between germline ends came to 17 bases. This CDR3 is built from 15 residues. Germline CDR1 is LGHDT and CDR2 is YNNKEL (reference sequence). CDR3 nucleotide sequence: TGTGCCAGCAGCCAAGGCTTTAGCGGTCCAGTAGAGCAGTACTTC. This translates into CASSQGFSGPVEQYF.

This chain links TRBV5-8 with TRBJ1-5, with 7 bases matching TRBD1. The CDR3 runs 16 residues. The V segment lost 5 bases and the J segment 2 bases; nucleotides outside the gene matches: 10. The V gene's germline CDR1 is SGHTS and CDR2 YDEGEE. The CDR3: CASSFTGDSGNQPQHF. CDR3 sequence (DNA): TGTGCCAGCAGTTTCACAGGGGATTCGGGCAATCAGCCCCAGCATTTT.

The chain employs TRBV20-1 and TRBJ1-5; D gene unclear. Looked up from germline, CDR1 is DFQATT and CDR2 is SNEGSKA (reference sequence). This CDR3 is 10 amino acids long. The ends were cut back, 6 bases at V and 7 bases at J, with 7 bases in the middle. The CDR3 is CSAGGQPQHF. The CDR3 coding sequence is TGCAGTGCGGGCGGGCAGCCCCAGCATTTT.

V is TRBV5-1 and J is TRBJ2-1; D might be TRBD1 (6 bases). The length of the CDR3 is 16 residues. The germline CDR1 and CDR2 sequences are SGHRS and YFSETQ. V was clipped by 4 bases and J by 0 bases, with 14 bases between them. The CDR3 nucleotides read TGCGCCAGCAGCCCGAGACAGGCGAGCTCCTACAATGAGCAGTTCTTC. It codes for CASSPRQASSYNEQFF.

Ten or more counts support this clone. The chain combines TRBV6-5 with TRBJ1-1; 8 nucleotides agree with TRBD1. CDR3 length: 14 amino acids. The germline V gene has CDR1 MNHEY and CDR2 SVGAGI. Losses at the gene ends were 7 bases for V and 10 bases for J; bases not matched to a gene: 14. The CDR3 coding sequence is TGTGCCAGCATTTGGACAGGGAGAGAGAGTATAGCTTTCTTT. Its protein is CASIWTGRESIAFF.

The chain joins TRBV11-2 to TRBJ1-6; the D is unclear. Germline V CDR1 and CDR2: SGHAT, FQNNGV. Trimming removed 1 base from V and 6 bases from J, with 10 bases in between. The CDR3 is 15 amino acids. CDR3 DNA: TGTGCCAGCAGCTTAGCCGGGCTGGGTAATTCACCCCTCCACTTT. Protein sequence: CASSLAGLGNSPLHF.

V gene TRBV7-2 combines with J gene TRBJ2-2; unclear D gene. The CDR3 totals 13 residues. CDR1 is SGHTA, CDR2 FQGNSA, per germline. The germline V and J ends were trimmed by 1 base and 7 bases, with 7 bases remaining between them. For the CDR3, the DNA is TGTGCCAGCAGCTTAGTCTCGAACGGGGAGCTGTTTTTT. Translated: CASSLVSNGELFF.